This TCR beta chain was recorded in a study of T-cell reconstitution after alpha-beta-depleted transplantation in children. Study-wide points: At the one-year point after transplant, T-cell counts and TCRbeta diversity were found to come mostly from T cells that had been newly produced. Reported findings indicate that, about two months after transplant, alpha-beta T cells came from several hundred expanded clones, which were derived from non-depleted graft cells. Day-60 TCRbeta diversity that was high in some patients was derived from surviving recipient T cells and thymic progenitors.

The sample holds many counts of this clonotype. As yet, its antigen is unknown. It was with unique molecular identifiers that the TCRbeta library was prepared. TCRdb reprocessed the PCR reads via MiXCR and lists one record per CDR3 protein. The table has over 400,000 distinct CDR3 sequences, approximately 42% seen once. The CDR3 extends over 15 amino acids. Germline loops: CDR1 SGHAT, CDR2 FQNNGV. The V gene end was trimmed by 5 bases and the J gene end by 3 bases; junction bases not matched to a gene: 7. The receptor was isolated from a girl aged 2-10 years with aplastic anemia, due to receive a stem cell transplant. J is TRBJ1-2 and V is TRBV11-2, with 9 bases aligning to TRBD1. Source: PBMCs, taken before TCRalphabeta/CD19-depleted stem cell transplant. The CDR3 sequence is CASSPGQGLDYGYTF. DNA of the CDR3: TGTGCCAGCAGCCCGGGACAGGGTTTGGACTATGGCTACACCTTC.